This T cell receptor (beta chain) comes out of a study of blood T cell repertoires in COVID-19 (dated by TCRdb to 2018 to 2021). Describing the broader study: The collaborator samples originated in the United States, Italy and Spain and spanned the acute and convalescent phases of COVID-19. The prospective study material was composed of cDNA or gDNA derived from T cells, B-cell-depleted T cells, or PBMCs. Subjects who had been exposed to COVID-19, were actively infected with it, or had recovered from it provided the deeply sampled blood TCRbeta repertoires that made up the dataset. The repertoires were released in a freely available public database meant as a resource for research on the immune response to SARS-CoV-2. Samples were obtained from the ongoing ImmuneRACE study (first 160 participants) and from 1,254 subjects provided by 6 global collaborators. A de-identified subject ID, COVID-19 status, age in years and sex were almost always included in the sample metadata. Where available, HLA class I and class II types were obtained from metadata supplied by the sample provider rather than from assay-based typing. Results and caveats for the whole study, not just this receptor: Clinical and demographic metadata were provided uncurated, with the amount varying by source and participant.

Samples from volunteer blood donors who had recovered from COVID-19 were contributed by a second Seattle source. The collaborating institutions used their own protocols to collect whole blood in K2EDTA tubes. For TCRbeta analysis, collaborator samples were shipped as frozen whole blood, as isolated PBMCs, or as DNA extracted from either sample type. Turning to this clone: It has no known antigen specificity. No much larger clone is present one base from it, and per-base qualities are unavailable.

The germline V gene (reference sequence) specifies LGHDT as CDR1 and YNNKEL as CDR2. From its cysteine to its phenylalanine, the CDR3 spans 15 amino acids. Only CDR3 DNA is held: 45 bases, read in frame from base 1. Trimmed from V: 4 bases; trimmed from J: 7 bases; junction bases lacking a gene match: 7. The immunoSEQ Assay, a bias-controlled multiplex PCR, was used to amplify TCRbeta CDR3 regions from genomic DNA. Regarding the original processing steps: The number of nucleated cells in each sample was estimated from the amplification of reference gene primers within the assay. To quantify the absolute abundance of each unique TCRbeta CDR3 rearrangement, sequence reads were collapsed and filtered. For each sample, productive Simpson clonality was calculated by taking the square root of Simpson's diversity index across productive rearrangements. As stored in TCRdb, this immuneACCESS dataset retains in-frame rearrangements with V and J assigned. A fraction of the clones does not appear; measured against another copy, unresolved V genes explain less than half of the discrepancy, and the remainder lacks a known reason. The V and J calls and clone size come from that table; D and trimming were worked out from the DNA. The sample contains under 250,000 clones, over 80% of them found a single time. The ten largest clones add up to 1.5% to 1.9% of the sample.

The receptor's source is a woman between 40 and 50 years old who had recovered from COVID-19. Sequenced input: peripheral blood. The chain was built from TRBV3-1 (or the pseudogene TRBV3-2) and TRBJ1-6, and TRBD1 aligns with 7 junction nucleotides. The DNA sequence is TGTGCCAGCAGCCCCGGACAGGTTCCAAATTCACCCCTCCACTTT. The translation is CASSPGQVPNSPLHF.